This T cell receptor beta chain was documented in a study of neurological immune-mediated disorders. Germline V gene sequence: CDR1 SQVTM, CDR2 ANQGSEA. Losses at the gene ends were 8 bases for V and 4 bases for J; bases not matched to a gene: 6. The CDR3 runs to 13 residues. Time point given: longitudinal time-point 2. TCRdb used MiXCR to reprocess the 5' RACE reads, holding one entry per CDR3 protein. The table records some 60,000 distinct CDR3 sequences, 9.7% of them present only once. This sequence joins TRBV29-1 and TRBJ2-1; 9 bases fit TRBD2. The sequenced sample was PBMCs. The receptor was derived from a man aged 25 to 40 in good health. The CDR3 coding sequence is TGCAGCTTGGTGACTAGCGGTTACAATGAGCAGTTCTTC. Its translation is CSLVTSGYNEQFF.